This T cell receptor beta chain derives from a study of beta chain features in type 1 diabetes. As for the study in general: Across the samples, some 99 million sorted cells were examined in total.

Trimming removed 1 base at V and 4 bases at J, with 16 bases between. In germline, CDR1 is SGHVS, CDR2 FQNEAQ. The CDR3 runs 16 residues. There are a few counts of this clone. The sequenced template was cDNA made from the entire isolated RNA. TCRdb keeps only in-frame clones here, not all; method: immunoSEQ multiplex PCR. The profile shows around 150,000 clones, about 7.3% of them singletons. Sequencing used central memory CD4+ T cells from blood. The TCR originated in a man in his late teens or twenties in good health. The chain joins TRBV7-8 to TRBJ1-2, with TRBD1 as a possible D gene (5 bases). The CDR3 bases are TGTGCCAGCAGCTTAGGACCAGGGTTAGCCCTCTATGGCTACACCTTC. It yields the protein CASSLGPGLALYGYTF.